The clone carrying this TCR beta chain turned up a few times. Its specificity is unknown. Looked up from germline, CDR1 is SGHTA and CDR2 is FQGTGA. Trimming shortened V by 4 bases and J by 7 bases, and 16 bases separated the two germline ends. This CDR3 is built from 14 residues. PCR primers comprised 60 Vbeta and 13 Jbeta primers. Method: immunoSEQ multiplex PCR; TCRdb's copy keeps in-frame clones and lacks some. This table has approximately 100,000 clones, over 8% appearing once. The data stem from a study of cytomegalovirus exposure and HLA in healthy donors. The study, taken as a whole, reports: TCR beta V- and J-gene trimming was later associated with a missense DCLRE1C variant.

This receptor was obtained from a man aged 50 to 59 in good health and CMV-seropositive. Sequenced input: PBMCs. This chain joins TRBV7-3 and TRBJ1-2; D might be TRBD1 (5 bases). CDR3 DNA sequence: TGTGCCAGCAGCTCGGGCAGGGTGTCTGGTGGCTACACCTTC. Residues: CASSSGRVSGGYTF. Variable domain in full (rest from reference TRBV7-3 and TRBJ1-2): GAGVSQTPSNKVTEKGKYVELRCDPISGHTALYWYRQSLGQGPEFLIYFQGTGAADDSGLPNDRFFAVRPEGSVSTLKIQRTERGDSAVYLCASSSGRVSGGYTFGSGTRLTVV.